The 26 T cell receptor beta chains presented below share a single source sample, sequenced in a study of human T cells and chemical hapten exposure. TCRdb ran MiXCR on the RACE reads and lists one entry per CDR3 protein. Here the sample spans 380,000 or so distinct CDR3 sequences, more than 4.5% being singletons. As for time point: patch test 1, 2 weeks after DPC sensitization. Stated treatment: therapeutic diphenylcyclopropenone sensitization with weekly scalp DPC. Material: whole blood, obtained in connection with sensitization to the hapten diphenylcyclopropenone (DPC). The receptors shown here come from a woman aged 45-60 years with alopecia areata. Some clones in this sample may be carry-over from other donors' samples.

The rearrangement joins TRBV28 to TRBJ1-5, with TRBD1 matching 11 bases. J lost 6 bases, V lost 6 bases, and 4 bases had no gene match. Germline assignment: CDR1 MDHEN and CDR2 SYDVKM. The CDR3 is 14 residues long. CDR3 residues: CASSSGQGVQPQHF. The CDR3 DNA reads TGTGCCAGCAGCTCGGGACAGGGGGTTCAGCCCCAGCATTTT.

V usage is TRBV6-1 and J usage is TRBJ2-5, with TRBD2 matching 10 bases. This CDR3 is built from 15 residues. Trimming at V came to 11 bases and at J to 5 bases, leaving 14 bases not matched to a gene. Germline CDR1 reads MNHNS; CDR2 reads SASEGT. The CDR3 DNA is TGTGCCTGCTCGTGGCAGCGGGAGGGCCAGGAGACCCAGTACTTC. Amino acid sequence: CACSWQREGQETQYF.

The table lists this clonotype with many counts. The V gene is TRBV4-1, the J gene TRBJ1-1; D perhaps matches TRBD1 (6 bases). The CDR3 totals 13 residues. The germline V and J ends were trimmed by 3 bases and 10 bases, with 15 bases remaining between them. CDR1 and CDR2 from the germline V gene are MGHRA and YSYEKL. The CDR3 reads CASSHAGTRRAFF. The CDR3 region has the DNA TGCGCCAGCAGCCATGCCGGGACACGCCGAGCTTTCTTT.

About this clonotype: This may arise from a read error, as a much more abundant clone is one base away. The rearrangement joins TRBV7-2 to TRBJ1-6; maybe TRBD1 (5 bases). CDR1 is SGHTA and CDR2 is FQGNSA in the germline V gene. Trimming removed 4 bases at V and 4 bases at J, with 17 bases between. The CDR3 loop spans 17 amino acids. Here the CDR3 DNA reads TGTGCCAGCAGCTCAGGGCAGGGCTTTGGGTATAATTCACCCCTCCACTTT. Protein: CASSSGQGFGYNSPLHF.

This clonotype was recorded at least ten times. The CDR3 here is CASSAPYEQYF. The CDR3 nucleotides read TGTGCCAGCAGTGCCCCTTACGAGCAGTACTTC. V usage is TRBV6-4 and J usage is TRBJ2-7; D is ambiguous. The CDR3 loop spans 11 amino acids. The V end was cut by 4 bases, the J end by 4 bases, with 5 bases between. Looked up from germline, CDR1 is MRHNA and CDR2 is SNTAGT.

This clonotype has ten or more counts. The V call is TRBV14, the J call TRBJ1-2; D remains unclear. Germline-derived CDR1 and CDR2 are SGHDN and FVKESK. The CDR3 loop spans 12 amino acids. Trimming removed 4 bases from V and 5 bases from J, with 8 bases in between. The CDR3 is CASSPSQYGYTF. The CDR3 bases are TGTGCCAGCAGCCCCTCCCAATATGGCTACACCTTC.

In its sample, this clonotype was seen a few times. CDR3 coding DNA: TGTGCCTCTGGACTAGCGGGAGTCGGGGAGCAGTTCTTC. Amino acid sequence: CASGLAGVGEQFF. The rearrangement links TRBV30 to TRBJ2-1, with TRBD2 matching over 13 bases. From germline, CDR1 is GTSNPN and CDR2 SVGIG (reference sequence). This CDR3 comprises 13 residues. With 7 bases clipped from V and 10 bases from J, the junction kept 7 bases outside the gene matches.

This clonotype was recorded at least ten times. The genes are TRBV6-1 and TRBJ1-1; tentative D call: TRBD1 (6 bases). CDR1 and CDR2 (germline): MNHNS, SASEGT. This CDR3 has 13 amino acids. V was shortened by 8 bases and J by 5 bases, with 15 bases between the two germline ends. CDR3 bases: TGTGCCAGCCAACAGGGTCAGGGAACTGAAGCTTTCTTT. Translated: CASQQGQGTEAFF.

This clonotype has more than one count but fewer than ten. The chain uses TRBV7-9 and TRBJ1-1; the D is unclear. The CDR3 covers 14 residues. The ends were cut back, 0 bases at V and 5 bases at J, with 10 bases in the middle. Germline V gene lookup returns CDR1 SEHNR and CDR2 FQNEAQ (reference sequence). CDR3 in amino acids: CASSLAQAATEAFF. The DNA of the CDR3 is TGTGCCAGCAGCTTAGCGCAGGCAGCTACTGAAGCTTTCTTT.

This clonotype has only a few counts. This rearrangement joins TRBV11-2 to TRBJ2-1; 10 nucleotides match TRBD2. Per the germline V gene, CDR1 is SGHAT and CDR2 is FQNNGV. The CDR3 loop spans 17 amino acids. V dropped 5 bases and J dropped 8; count of bases not matched to a gene: 15. Here the CDR3 DNA reads TGTGCCAGCAGCGGGGGTAGGGGAGGGACTAGCGCCGATGAGCAGTTCTTC. Protein product: CASSGGRGGTSADEQFF.

Ten or more counts support this clonotype. The rearrangement joins TRBV20-1 to TRBJ2-7; no clear D. Germline CDR1 reads DFQATT; CDR2 reads SNEGSKA (reference sequence). This CDR3 has 17 amino acids. V gave up 0 bases and J gave up 1 base, with 19 bases separating them. The DNA of the CDR3 is TGCAGTGCTAGAGATCATGAGGCGATTCCTTTTTCCTACGAGCAGTACTTC. This gives the protein CSARDHEAIPFSYEQYF.

The rearrangement links TRBV20-1 to TRBJ2-7, with TRBD1 matching over 8 bases. J gave up 6 bases and V 2 bases, and 9 bases lay outside the gene matches. The CDR3 extends over 14 amino acids. Germline CDR1 and CDR2: DFQATT and SNEGSKA (reference sequence). CDR3 coding DNA: TGCAGTGCTAGACCCCCTGGACAGGGCCCCGAGCAGTACTTC. It yields the protein CSARPPGQGPEQYF.

In its sample, this clonotype was seen many times. This sequence joins TRBV10-3 and TRBJ2-1, with no clear D. Germline lookup yields CDR1 ENHRY and CDR2 SYGVKD. This CDR3 has 13 residues. The ends were cut back, 4 bases at V and 8 bases at J, with 12 bases in the middle. CDR3 in DNA: TGTGCCATCAGTGTCGAGATGGTCGATGAGCAGTTCTTC. The encoded protein is CAISVEMVDEQFF.

This clonotype was counted a few times. The V gene is TRBV20-1, the J gene TRBJ2-1; D is perhaps TRBD1 or TRBD2 (5 bases each). The CDR3 extends over 13 amino acids. The germline gives CDR1 DFQATT, CDR2 SNEGSKA (reference sequence). The V end lost 0 bases, the J end lost 10 bases, and 13 bases lay between the germline ends. In nucleotides, the CDR3 is TGCAGTGCTAGAGATCTAAGGGGCGGGGAGCAGTTCTTC. As protein: CSARDLRGGEQFF.

This clonotype occurred a few times. V gene TRBV27 combines with J gene TRBJ2-7; possibly TRBD1 or TRBD2 for D (6 bases each). V was cut by 6 bases and J by 6 bases, with 15 bases left in between. CDR3 length equals 13 residues. Germline V gene lookup returns CDR1 MNHEY and CDR2 SMNVEV (reference sequence). CDR3 sequence reads: CASSQRGVVEQYF. Here the CDR3 DNA reads TGTGCCAGCAGCCAAAGGGGGGTTGTCGAGCAGTACTTC.

There are many counts of this clonotype. In DNA, the CDR3 is TGTGCCAGCAGTACCGGGGCGGGACCCGCAGATACGCAGTATTTT. As protein: CASSTGAGPADTQYF. The rearrangement joins TRBV6-5 to TRBJ2-3, with a tentative D call TRBD2 (6 bases). V shed 5 bases and J shed 4 bases, with 16 bases lying between them. In germline, CDR1 is MNHEY, CDR2 SVGAGI. The CDR3 contains 15 residues.

V gene TRBV9 combines with J gene TRBJ2-1; maybe TRBD2 (6 bases). V lost 0 bases and J lost 2, with 9 bases in between. The CDR3 length is 15 residues. The germline V gene encodes CDR1 SGDLS and CDR2 YYNGEE. CDR3 sequence (DNA): TGTGCCAGCAGCGTAGGTCCGGGGGCCTACAATGAGCAGTTCTTC. It specifies CASSVGPGAYNEQFF.

As for this clonotype: Since a much larger clone is just one base distant, this may be a read error. The V gene is TRBV3-1, the J gene TRBJ2-2; 10 nucleotides align to TRBD2. Germline V gene data show CDR1 as LGHDT and CDR2 as YNNKEL (reference sequence). The length of the CDR3 is 16 residues. Trimming took 4 bases from V and 1 from J; bases not matched to a gene: 3. CDR3 residues: CASSPWTSGNTGELFF. The DNA for the CDR3 is TGTGCCAGCAGCCCCTGGACTAGCGGGAACACCGGGGAGCTGTTTTTT.

This clonotype was found many times. The gene calls are TRBV9 and TRBJ2-1; 13 bases agree with TRBD2. CDR1 SGDLS and CDR2 YYNGEE come from the germline V gene. The CDR3 sequence is 15 residues long. The V gene end was trimmed by 3 bases and the J gene end by 4 bases; junction bases not matched to a gene: 1. CDR3 protein: CASSEGLAGYNEQFF. In DNA form, the CDR3 reads TGTGCCAGCAGCGAGGGACTAGCGGGGTACAATGAGCAGTTCTTC.

This clonotype has at least ten counts. The chain carries TRBV7-2 and TRBJ1-1; tentative D call: TRBD1 (6 bases). Germline CDR1 is SGHTA and CDR2 is FQGNSA. The CDR3 is made up of 15 amino acids. Trimming took 6 bases from V and 1 from J, leaving 15 bases between them. This CDR3 is CASRVGGGQNTEAFF. DNA for the CDR3: TGTGCCAGCAGGGTTGGCGGGGGCCAGAACACTGAAGCTTTCTTT.

V and J are TRBV4-1 and TRBJ2-3; 10 bases match TRBD2. This CDR3 has 19 amino acids. Germline V gene sequence: CDR1 MGHRA, CDR2 YSYEKL. V was pared by 2 bases and J by 4 bases, with 15 bases of the junction left unmatched. CDR3 amino acids: CASSQTLGYGAGGADTQYF. For the CDR3, the DNA is TGCGCCAGCAGCCAAACCCTCGGCTATGGAGCGGGGGGGGCAGATACGCAGTATTTT.

This clonotype appeared a few times. The V gene is TRBV29-1, the J gene TRBJ1-2; D not certain. Trimming removed 6 bases at V and 4 bases at J, with 9 bases between. Germline V gene lookup returns CDR1 SQVTM and CDR2 ANQGSEA. The CDR3 loop spans 11 amino acids. CDR3 in amino acids: CSVTTAYGYTF. The CDR3 nucleotides read TGCAGCGTCACTACGGCCTATGGCTACACCTTC.

This clonotype was observed many times. V and J are TRBV6-1 and TRBJ2-4; the match to TRBD1 covers 7 bases. V gave up 8 bases and J gave up 5 bases; unmatched junction bases: 3. CDR3 length: 12 residues. Per the germline V gene, CDR1 is MNHNS and CDR2 is SASEGT. The CDR3 bases are TGTGCCAGCGGGGGACAGCAAAACATTCAGTACTTC. This sequence encodes CASGGQQNIQYF.

In this sample, this clonotype turned up many times. The V and J genes are TRBV21-1 and TRBJ2-7; the table's D call, TRBD1, was not checked against the DNA. TRBV21-1 is a pseudogene locus. CDR3 length equals 17 residues. CDR3 DNA: TGTGCCAGCTCCTCAAGGGAAAGACAGGGGAGCTCCTACGAGCAGTACTTC. This encodes CASSSRERQGSSYEQYF.

This clonotype appeared many times. The chain carries TRBV15 and TRBJ1-6; 9 nucleotides match TRBD1. V trimming: 5 bases; J trimming: 8 bases; junction bases outside the gene matches: 7. This CDR3 spans 15 amino acids. Germline V gene data show CDR1 as LNHNV and CDR2 as YYDKDF (reference sequence). The CDR3 nucleotides are TGTGCCACCAGCGCCGGGGACAGGGACGATTCACCCCTCCACTTT. Translated, it gives CATSAGDRDDSPLHF.

This sequence joins TRBV20-1 and TRBJ2-7; 8 bases are a match to TRBD2. The CDR3 length is 14 residues. Per the germline V gene, CDR1 is DFQATT and CDR2 is SNEGSKA (reference sequence). The J segment lost 3 bases and the V segment lost 4 bases, leaving 8 bases of the junction unmatched. CDR3 amino acids: CSAIPRLAGYEQYF. Here the CDR3 DNA reads TGCAGTGCTATCCCCCGGCTAGCGGGCTACGAGCAGTACTTC.